The next 7 T cell receptor beta chains were all read from a single sample in a study of beta chain features in type 1 diabetes. Reverse transcribing all isolated RNA meant expressed TCRB transcripts were sequenced. Only in-frame clones appear in the TCRdb table, and some are missing; sequencing was by immunoSEQ multiplex PCR. The profile shows over 100,000 clones, roughly 40% of them singletons. Sequenced material: stem cell memory CD4+ T cells from blood. Source of these receptors: a woman aged 18-35 years in good health.

Points on this clone: Other DNA sequences in this sample translate to the same CDR3. This sequence joins TRBV20-1 and TRBJ2-7; D might be TRBD1 (5 bases). V gave up 3 bases and J gave up 4 bases, with 7 bases separating them. Germline V gene data show CDR1 as DFQATT and CDR2 as SNEGSKA (reference sequence). CDR3 size: 11 residues. As DNA, the CDR3 is TGCAGTGCTAGGCAGGGTTACGAGCAGTACTTC. Translated, it gives CSARQGYEQYF.

This clone was detected only a few times. V usage is TRBV5-1 and J usage is TRBJ2-5; no clear D. V was trimmed by 2 bases and J by 1 base, leaving 6 bases between them. This CDR3 region has 13 residues. CDR1 SGHRS and CDR2 YFSETQ come from the germline V gene. The CDR3 nucleotides are TGCGCCAGCAGCTTTATCAGCCAAGAGACCCAGTACTTC. Translating gives CASSFISQETQYF.

This clone occurred once. The chain carries TRBV7-8 and TRBJ1-5; 7 positions agree with TRBD1. Germline V lookup: CDR1 SGHVS, CDR2 FQNEAQ. V lost 5 bases, J lost 11 bases, and 12 bases stayed unmatched. This CDR3 spans 14 amino acids. The CDR3 region is CASSRDSLGHTQHF. The CDR3 nucleotides read TGTGCCAGCAGCCGGGACAGTTTGGGGCACACCCAGCATTTT.

The chain joins TRBV29-1 to TRBJ2-1; 9 bases agree with TRBD1. This CDR3 comprises 14 residues. Germline assignment: CDR1 SQVTM and CDR2 ANQGSEA. V dropped 6 bases and J dropped 5; count of bases not matched to a gene: 8. CDR3 nucleotide sequence: TGCAGCGTGGCCCGGGACAGGGCGCACAATGAGCAGTTCTTC. Its protein product is CSVARDRAHNEQFF.

The chain joins TRBV7-9 to TRBJ2-6, with unresolved D. CDR1 is SEHNR, CDR2 FQNEAQ, per germline (reference sequence). This CDR3 is built from 15 residues. Between the trimmed V and J ends, which lost 5 bases and 0 bases, there was a span of 8 bases. CDR3 nucleotide sequence: TGTGCCAGCAGCCGTCAGGTCTCTGGGGCCAACGTCCTGACTTTC. It specifies CASSRQVSGANVLTF. The full variable domain, with the rest looked up from reference TRBV7-9 and TRBJ2-6, is DTGVSQNPRHKITKRGQNVTFRCDPISEHNRLYWYRQTLGQGPEFLTYFQNEAQLEKSRLLSDRFSAERPKGSFSTLEIQRTEQGDSAMYLCASSRQVSGANVLTFGAGSRLTVL.

As to this clone: Other DNA sequences in the sample encode the same CDR3. J is TRBJ1-2 and V is TRBV28; no firm D call. This CDR3 is built from 13 residues. Between the trimmed V and J ends, which lost 3 bases and 2 bases, there was a span of 7 bases. Germline V lookup: CDR1 MDHEN, CDR2 SYDVKM. The CDR3: CASSFGVNYGYTF. The CDR3 DNA is TGTGCCAGCAGTTTCGGGGTCAACTATGGCTACACCTTC.

The J gene is TRBJ2-3, the V gene TRBV19, with 9 bases that match TRBD1. Losses at the gene ends were 2 bases for V and 0 bases for J; bases not matched to a gene: 12. The CDR3 spans 19 residues. CDR1 and CDR2 (germline): LNHDA, SQIVND (reference sequence). The CDR3 loop is CASSILGQGRLSSTDTQYF. For the CDR3, the DNA is TGTGCCAGTAGTATATTGGGACAGGGCCGGCTCAGTAGCACAGATACGCAGTATTTT.